These T cell receptor beta chains were read from a single sample in a study of shared clonotypes between healthy human individuals. Some clones are missing from TCRdb's copy, which holds only in-frame ones; the method was immunoSEQ multiplex PCR. The table lists around 510,000 clones, approximately 94% of them singletons. The sequenced sample consisted of naive CD4+ T cells sorted from blood. These receptor sequences come from a woman in her twenties or thirties in good health. Each CDR3 is given with its conserved first and last residue. D genes are given only for firm matches. Expanded clones are given a class, and other clones once, few, many or no size at all.

TRBD1	TRBV5-1	once	TRBJ2-2	CASSLADRGAGELFF	TGCGCCAGCAGCCTAGCGGACAGGGGAGCCGGGGAGCTGTTTTTT
TRBD1	TRBV10-2	NA	TRBJ2-7	CASRSHPLTGKRAEQYF	TGCGCCAGCAGGAGCCATCCCTTGACAGGGAAGAGGGCGGAGCAGTACTTC
NA	TRBV15	NA	TRBJ2-7	CATSRQGGANYEQYF	TGTGCCACCAGCAGACAGGGGGGGGCTAACTACGAGCAGTACTTC
NA	TRBV5-1	NA	TRBJ2-5	CASSLRRIQETQYF	TGCGCCAGCAGCTTGCGACGGATCCAAGAGACCCAGTACTTC
NA	TRBV6-1	NA	TRBJ2-7	CASTSPGDRYEQYF	TGTGCCAGCACTTCCCCCGGGGATCGCTACGAGCAGTACTTC
NA	TRBV5-5	NA	TRBJ2-4	CASSALGGTGNIQYF	TGTGCCAGCAGCGCCTTAGGGGGTACGGGGAACATTCAGTACTTC
TRBD2	TRBV28	NA	TRBJ2-7	CASSPTEVPGGQYF	TGTGCCAGCAGTCCCACTGAGGTCCCGGGGGGGCAGTACTTC
TRBD1	TRBV5-1	once	TRBJ1-4	CASSAAGTGDEKLFF	TGCGCCAGCAGCGCGGCCGGGACAGGGGATGAAAAACTGTTTTTT
NA	TRBV15	NA	TRBJ1-1	CATSRGGGTEAFF	TGTGCCACCAGCAGAGGGGGGGGAACTGAAGCTTTCTTT
TRBD1	TRBV28	NA	TRBJ1-1	CASSLQGAIAEAFF	TGTGCCAGCAGTTTACAGGGGGCTATCGCTGAAGCTTTCTTT
TRBD2	TRBV7-9	NA	TRBJ2-1	CASSFKAGYNEQFF	TGTGCCAGCAGCTTTAAAGCGGGGTACAATGAGCAGTTCTTC
NA	TRBV27	NA	TRBJ2-7	CASSFTGTEQYF	TGTGCCAGCAGTTTCACAGGGACCGAGCAGTACTTC
NA	TRBV6-1	NA	TRBJ2-3	CASSEAQGGATDTQYF	TGTGCCAGCAGTGAAGCGCAGGGGGGCGCAACAGATACGCAGTATTTT
TRBD2	TRBV11-2	NA	TRBJ2-3	CASSPSPIAGGLTDTQYF	TGTGCCAGCAGCCCGAGTCCTATAGCGGGAGGTCTCACAGATACGCAGTATTTT
NA	TRBV7-6	NA	TRBJ2-2	CASSLSHTGELFF	TGTGCCAGCAGCTTATCTCACACCGGGGAGCTGTTTTTT
TRBD2	TRBV5-4	NA	TRBJ2-7	CASSLEGRGGLSYEQYF	TGTGCCAGCAGCTTGGAGGGGCGGGGAGGGCTGAGTTACGAGCAGTACTTC
NA	TRBV28	once	TRBJ1-3	CASSSSMAGIENTIYF	TGTGCCAGCAGTTCATCCATGGCGGGCATAGAAAACACCATATATTTT
TRBD2	TRBV25-1	NA	TRBJ2-1	CASSAASGRSVEQFF	TGTGCCAGCAGTGCGGCTAGCGGGAGGTCGGTTGAGCAGTTCTTC
NA	TRBV29-1	NA	TRBJ2-3	CSVGGSTDTQYF	TGCAGCGTTGGGGGTAGCACAGATACGCAGTATTTT
NA	TRBV5-1	NA	TRBJ2-2	CASSLIQVNTGELFF	TGCGCCAGCAGCTTGATACAGGTTAACACCGGGGAGCTGTTTTTT
NA	TRBV5-8	NA	TRBJ2-7	CASSLGYEQYF	TGTGCCAGCAGCTTGGGGTACGAGCAGTACTTC
NA	TRBV5-1	NA	TRBJ2-7	CASSSDYEQYF	TGCGCCAGCAGCTCGGACTACGAGCAGTACTTC
TRBD2	TRBV29-1	NA	TRBJ2-5	CSVEGAGVVAQYF	TGCAGCGTTGAAGGAGCGGGAGTTGTGGCCCAGTACTTC
TRBD1	TRBV10-3	NA	TRBJ1-1	CAISDRTGGNTEAFF	TGTGCCATCAGTGATCGGACAGGGGGGAACACTGAAGCTTTCTTT
TRBD2	TRBV11-2	once	TRBJ2-5	CASSPKRDYPFRETQYF	TGTGCCAGCAGCCCAAAACGGGACTACCCCTTCCGGGAGACCCAGTACTTC
NA	TRBV10-3	NA	TRBJ2-3	CAISGPTDTQYF	TGTGCCATCAGTGGGCCCACAGATACGCAGTATTTT
NA	TRBV5-4	NA	TRBJ2-7	CASSLVLASLSYEQYF	TGTGCCAGCAGCTTAGTATTGGCTAGTCTCTCCTACGAGCAGTACTTC
NA	TRBV5-5	NA	TRBJ1-6	CASSSEQGVLSNSPLHF	TGTGCCAGCAGCTCAGAACAGGGAGTACTGTCGAATTCACCCCTCCACTTT